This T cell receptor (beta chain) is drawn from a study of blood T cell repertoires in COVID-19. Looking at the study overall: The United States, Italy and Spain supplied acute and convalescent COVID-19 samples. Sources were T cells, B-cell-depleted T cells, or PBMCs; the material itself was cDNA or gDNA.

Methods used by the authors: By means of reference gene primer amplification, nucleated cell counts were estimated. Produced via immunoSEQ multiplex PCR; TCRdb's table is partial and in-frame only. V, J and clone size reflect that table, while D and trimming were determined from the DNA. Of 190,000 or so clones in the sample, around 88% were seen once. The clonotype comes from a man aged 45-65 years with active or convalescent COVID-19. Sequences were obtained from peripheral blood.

CDR3 amino acids: CASSLDPPSGSKNEQYF. In DNA form, the CDR3 reads TGTGCCAGCAGCTTAGACCCCCCTAGCGGGAGCAAGAACGAGCAGTACTTC. The chain carries TRBV11-2 and TRBJ2-7, with 10 positions matching TRBD2. CDR1 and CDR2 from the germline V gene are SGHAT and FQNNGV. This CDR3 is 17 amino acids long. V dropped 0 bases and J dropped 5; count of bases not matched to a gene: 10.